The 23 T cell receptor gamma chains given below trace back to one sample, sequenced in a study of Vδ1+ human thymocytes. Their recognized antigens are unknown. Extracted RNA was reverse transcribed into cDNA. Pooled V-gene forward primers with one constant-region reverse primer generated the CDR3 amplicons by multiplex PCR. TCRdb used CATT to re-call clones from the multiplex PCR reads. Of 9,500 to 13,000 gamma-chain clones listed, more than 35% were seen once; the top ten hold roughly 2%. Whole-study results and caveats: In the thymus, TRG and TRD repertoires looked highly polyclonal with Gaussian CDR3 lengths.

The sequencing sample was made of Vdelta1+ gamma-delta thymocytes from the thymus. Subset: FACS-sorted CD3+ TCRalphabeta- TCRVdelta1+ TCRVdelta2- thymocytes. The receptors derive from a boy younger than two who had congenital heart surgery.

V and J are TRGV4 and TRGJ1 or TRGJ2. The J gene comes from matching the DNA to germline here; TCRdb lacks it. Germline-derived CDR1 and CDR2 are EGSTGY and YDSYTSSV. The J segment lost 9 bases and the V segment lost 0 bases, leaving 8 bases of the junction unmatched. The CDR3 runs 13 residues. The CDR3 region has the DNA TGTGCCACCTGGGATGGGCTGAGTCGTAAGAAACTCTTT. It specifies CATWDGLSRKKLF.

V usage is TRGV9 and J usage is TRGJ1 or TRGJ2. Per germline, CDR1 GITISATS and CDR2 ISYDGTV (reference sequence). With 0 bases clipped from V and 4 bases from J, the junction kept 6 bases outside the gene matches. CDR3 length equals 14 residues. The CDR3 DNA follows: TGTGCCTTGTGGGAGGTGCAAGCCTATTATAAGAAACTCTTT. It is translated as CALWEVQAYYKKLF.

This clone showed up just a few times. The chain has TRGV9 and TRGJ1 or TRGJ2. Germline V gives CDR1 GITISATS, CDR2 ISYDGTV (reference sequence). The CDR3 length is 14 residues. J gave up 6 bases and V 2 bases, and 10 bases lay outside the gene matches. The CDR3 coding sequence is TGTGCCTTGTGGGAGGGGCGTTGGTCTTATAAGAAACTCTTT. Translation: CALWEGRWSYKKLF.

The chain uses TRGV4 and TRGJ1 or TRGJ2. Germline matching of the DNA provided the J gene here, since TCRdb leaves it blank. Germline V CDR1 and CDR2: EGSTGY, YDSYTSSV. The length of the CDR3 is 14 residues. The V and J ends lost 0 bases and 4 bases, in that order; junction bases with no gene match: 6. Here the CDR3 reads CATWDGLRYYKKLF. The CDR3 nucleotides are TGTGCCACCTGGGATGGGCTGCGGTATTATAAGAAACTCTTT.

This clone has only a few counts. The V call is TRGV9, the J call TRGJP. V was pared by 3 bases and J by 7 bases, with 6 bases of the junction left unmatched. CDR1 is GITISATS, CDR2 ISYDGTV, per germline (reference sequence). The CDR3 extends over 16 amino acids. The CDR3 region has the DNA TGTGCCTTGTGGGAGCGCATCGAGTTGGGCAAAAAAATCAAGGTATTT. Amino acid sequence: CALWERIELGKKIKVF.

In this sample, this clone turned up a few times. The J gene is TRGJ1 or TRGJ2, the V gene TRGV5. Germline matching of the DNA provided the J gene here, since TCRdb leaves it blank. CDR1 is VINAFY, CDR2 YDVSNSKD, per germline. With V trimmed by 6 bases and J by 2 bases, 7 bases remained unmatched. The CDR3 totals 13 residues. CDR3 bases: TGTGCCACCTGGCGAGCGGATTATTATAAGAAACTCTTT. Translation: CATWRADYYKKLF.

This clone was observed a handful of times. The chain has TRGV9 and TRGJ1 or TRGJ2. CDR1 and CDR2 from the germline V gene are GITISATS and ISYDGTV (reference sequence). The CDR3 runs to 13 residues. Trimming cost V 0 bases and J 15 bases; bases outside gene matches: 14. CDR3 in amino acids: CALWEVNTGKGLF. The CDR3, as DNA: TGTGCCTTGTGGGAGGTGAATACGGGAAAGGGACTCTTT.

This clone showed up just a few times. The sample carries other DNA sequences with the same CDR3. V gene TRGV4 combines with J gene TRGJ1 or TRGJ2. The J gene, absent from TCRdb, was called here by matching the DNA to germline. The CDR3 runs to 14 residues. In germline, CDR1 is EGSTGY, CDR2 YDSYTSSV. Trimming cost V 1 base and J 0 bases; bases outside gene matches: 3. CDR3 in DNA: TGTGCCACCTGGGATGGTTCGAATTATTATAAGAAACTCTTT. Translation: CATWDGSNYYKKLF.

This rearrangement joins TRGV4 to TRGJ1 or TRGJ2. The J gene comes from matching the DNA to germline here; TCRdb lacks it. The CDR3 totals 15 residues. The trim removed 4 bases at V and 0 bases at J, leaving 9 bases unmatched. From germline, CDR1 is EGSTGY and CDR2 YDSYTSSV. The CDR3 nucleotides are TGTGCCACCTGGGAAAGGCGGGGGAATTATTATAAGAAACTCTTT. Protein: CATWERRGNYYKKLF.

The chain couples TRGV5 to TRGJP1. TCRdb records no J gene; here it was assigned by comparing the DNA to germline. V lost 2 bases, J lost 0 bases, and 3 bases stayed unmatched. This CDR3 comprises 15 residues. Germline V gene sequence: CDR1 VINAFY, CDR2 YDVSNSKD. CDR3 region: CATWDIHTTGWFKIF. In DNA form, the CDR3 reads TGTGCCACCTGGGACATTCATACCACTGGTTGGTTCAAGATATTT.

The chain employs TRGV4 and TRGJ1 or TRGJ2. J was trimmed by 8 bases and V by 1 base; bases with no gene match: 14. Germline loops: CDR1 EGSTGY, CDR2 YDSYTSSV. The CDR3 totals 15 residues. The CDR3 loop reads CATWDGRVAGNKKLF. Written as DNA, the CDR3 is TGTGCCACCTGGGATGGCCGTGTCGCTGGTAATAAGAAACTCTTT.

The chain recombines TRGV2 with TRGJ1 or TRGJ2. Here the J gene came from matching the DNA to germline, since TCRdb omits it. Trimming at V came to 1 base and at J to 4 bases, leaving 7 bases not matched to a gene. The CDR3 covers 14 residues. Germline assignment: CDR1 EGSNGY and CDR2 YDSYNSKV. The CDR3 reads CATWDGTPYYKKLF. CDR3 coding DNA: TGTGCCACCTGGGACGGAACACCATATTATAAGAAACTCTTT.

V gene TRGV4 combines with J gene TRGJ1 or TRGJ2. Germline matching of the DNA provided the J gene here, since TCRdb leaves it blank. This CDR3 contains 13 residues. Losses at the gene ends were 0 bases for V and 10 bases for J; bases not matched to a gene: 9. In germline, CDR1 is EGSTGY, CDR2 YDSYTSSV. The CDR3 region has the DNA TGTGCCACCTGGGATGGGCTTCCCCGCAAGAAACTCTTT. Translation: CATWDGLPRKKLF.

This chain links TRGV8 with TRGJ1 or TRGJ2. TCRdb records no J gene; here it was assigned by comparing the DNA to germline. The germline V gene encodes CDR1 VENAVY and CDR2 YDSYNSRV. This CDR3 is 12 amino acids long. Germline trimming cut 5 bases from V and 11 bases from J; bases unmatched to any gene: 12. This CDR3 is CATWGDRREKLF. The CDR3 DNA reads TGTGCCACCTGGGGGGATCGGAGGGAGAAACTCTTT.

This clone was counted between two and nine times. A much larger clone lies a single base off, so this may be a read error. The chain carries TRGV9 and TRGJ1 or TRGJ2. CDR1 GITISATS and CDR2 ISYDGTV come from the germline V gene (reference sequence). The junction had 4 bases not matched to a gene; V was cut back by 5 bases and J by 3 bases. The CDR3 covers 12 residues. This CDR3 reads CALWVGYYKKLF. The CDR3 DNA reads as TGTGCCTTGTGGGTGGGTTATTATAAGAAACTCTTT.

As regards this clone: Given a much more abundant clone one base away, this may be a read error. Other DNA sequences in the sample encode the same CDR3. J is TRGJ1 or TRGJ2 and V is TRGV4. Because TCRdb records no J gene, it was assigned here through a match of the DNA to germline. Unmatched junction bases numbered 3, after V lost 1 base and J lost 3 bases. The CDR3 is 13 amino acids. The germline gives CDR1 EGSTGY, CDR2 YDSYTSSV. The CDR3 DNA reads TGTGCCACCTGGGATGGACTTTATTATAAGAAACTCTTT. It yields the protein CATWDGLYYKKLF.

The chain recombines TRGV9 with TRGJ1 or TRGJ2. V lost 2 bases, J lost 6 bases, and 10 bases stayed unmatched. The length of the CDR3 is 14 residues. CDR1 GITISATS and CDR2 ISYDGTV come from the germline V gene (reference sequence). In DNA, the CDR3 is TGTGCCTTGTGGGAGGGGCAGAAGGGTTATAAGAAACTCTTT. Its translation is CALWEGQKGYKKLF.

The V gene went uncalled, while the J gene is TRGJ1 or TRGJ2. The CDR3 sequence is 17 residues long. The CDR3 sequence: CATWDRPPLSNYYKKLF. The DNA of the CDR3 is TGTGCCACCTGGGACAGGCCACCCCTCTCGAATTATTATAAGAAACTCTTT.

This clone was seen more than once but under ten times. The J gene is TRGJ1 or TRGJ2, the V gene TRGV3. The V and J ends lost 4 bases and 2 bases, in that order; junction bases with no gene match: 11. Germline V gene sequence: CDR1 VTNTFY, CDR2 YDVSTARD (reference sequence). The CDR3 has 15 residues. The CDR3, as DNA: TGTGCCACCTGGGAAAGGCAGCCCGATTATTATAAGAAACTCTTT. This encodes CATWERQPDYYKKLF.

Turning to this clone: The identical CDR3 is also encoded by other nucleotide sequences in the sample. The chain carries TRGV4 and TRGJ1 or TRGJ2. No J gene was available from TCRdb, and it was assigned here by a germline match of the DNA. V was pared by 0 bases and J by 12 bases, with 5 bases of the junction left unmatched. Germline loops: CDR1 EGSTGY, CDR2 YDSYTSSV. CDR3 length: 11 residues. CDR3 protein: CATWDGRGKLF. CDR3 nucleotides: TGTGCCACCTGGGATGGGCGCGGGAAACTCTTT.

The chain carries TRGV3 and TRGJ1 or TRGJ2. The J gene, left out of TCRdb, was set here by checking the DNA against germline. Germline assignment: CDR1 VTNTFY and CDR2 YDVSTARD (reference sequence). This CDR3 spans 15 amino acids. V shed 3 bases and J 10 bases; nucleotides not matched to a gene: 18. The CDR3 DNA is TGTGCCACCTGGGACTTCGGTCCACTAACGGGGAAGAAACTCTTT. Translating gives CATWDFGPLTGKKLF.

The chain uses TRGV4 and TRGJ1 or TRGJ2. The J gene was not available in TCRdb and was assigned here by matching the DNA to germline segments. The CDR3 is 12 residues long. J lost 6 bases, V lost 5 bases, and 7 bases had no gene match. Germline CDR1 reads EGSTGY; CDR2 reads YDSYTSSV. The CDR3, as DNA: TGTGCCACCTGGGCCAGTTGTTATAAGAAACTCTTT. Translating gives CATWASCYKKLF.

The chain carries TRGV2 and TRGJ1 or TRGJ2. The J gene is absent in TCRdb and was assigned here via DNA matching to germline. The CDR3 runs 13 residues. Germline V gene sequence: CDR1 EGSNGY, CDR2 YDSYNSKV. In DNA form, the CDR3 reads TGTGCTACGACACCCCCAGGTTATTATAAGAAACTCTTT. Translating gives CATTPPGYYKKLF.